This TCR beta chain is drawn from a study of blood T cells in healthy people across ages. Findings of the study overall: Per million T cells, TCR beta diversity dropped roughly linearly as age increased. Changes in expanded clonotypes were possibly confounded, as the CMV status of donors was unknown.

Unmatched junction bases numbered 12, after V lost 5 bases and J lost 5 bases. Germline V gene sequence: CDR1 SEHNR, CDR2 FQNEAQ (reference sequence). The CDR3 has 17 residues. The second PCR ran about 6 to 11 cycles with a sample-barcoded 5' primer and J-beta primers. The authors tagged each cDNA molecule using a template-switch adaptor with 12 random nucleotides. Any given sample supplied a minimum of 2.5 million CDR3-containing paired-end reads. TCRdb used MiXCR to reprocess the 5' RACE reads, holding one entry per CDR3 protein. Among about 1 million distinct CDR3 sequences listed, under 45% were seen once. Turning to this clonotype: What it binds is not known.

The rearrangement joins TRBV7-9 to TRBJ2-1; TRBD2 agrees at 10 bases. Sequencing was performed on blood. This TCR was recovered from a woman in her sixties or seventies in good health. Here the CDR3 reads CASSPSSGSRSNNEQFF. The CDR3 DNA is TGTGCCAGCAGCCCCTCTAGCGGGAGCCGCTCGAACAATGAGCAGTTCTTC.